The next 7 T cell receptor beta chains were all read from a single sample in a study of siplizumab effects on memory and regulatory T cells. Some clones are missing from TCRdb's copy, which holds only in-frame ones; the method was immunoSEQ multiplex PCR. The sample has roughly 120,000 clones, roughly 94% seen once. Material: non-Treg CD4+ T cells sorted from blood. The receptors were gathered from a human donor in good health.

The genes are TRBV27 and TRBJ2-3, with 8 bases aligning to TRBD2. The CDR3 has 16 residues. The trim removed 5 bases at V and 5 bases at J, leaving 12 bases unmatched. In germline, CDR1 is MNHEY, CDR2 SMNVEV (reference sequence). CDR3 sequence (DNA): TGTGCCAGCAGTCCCACCGCGGGAGGCCGTGGAGATACGCAGTATTTT. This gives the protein CASSPTAGGRGDTQYF.

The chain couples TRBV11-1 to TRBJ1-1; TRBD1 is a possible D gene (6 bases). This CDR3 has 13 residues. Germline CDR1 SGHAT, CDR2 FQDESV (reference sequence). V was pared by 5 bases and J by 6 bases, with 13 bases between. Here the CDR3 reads CASSPDRAPEAFF. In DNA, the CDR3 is TGTGCCAGCAGCCCGGACAGAGCCCCTGAAGCTTTCTTT.

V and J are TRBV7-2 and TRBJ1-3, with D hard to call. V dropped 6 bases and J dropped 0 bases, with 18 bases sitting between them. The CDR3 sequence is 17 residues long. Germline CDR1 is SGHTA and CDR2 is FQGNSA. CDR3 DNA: TGTGCCAGCAGTTCTGCGTCTCTTAGTTACTCTGGAAACACCATATATTTT. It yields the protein CASSSASLSYSGNTIYF.

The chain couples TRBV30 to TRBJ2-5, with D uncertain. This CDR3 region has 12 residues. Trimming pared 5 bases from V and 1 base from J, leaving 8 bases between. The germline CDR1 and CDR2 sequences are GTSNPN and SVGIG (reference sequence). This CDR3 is CAWGPVQETQYF. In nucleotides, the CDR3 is TGTGCCTGGGGACCCGTCCAAGAGACCCAGTACTTC.

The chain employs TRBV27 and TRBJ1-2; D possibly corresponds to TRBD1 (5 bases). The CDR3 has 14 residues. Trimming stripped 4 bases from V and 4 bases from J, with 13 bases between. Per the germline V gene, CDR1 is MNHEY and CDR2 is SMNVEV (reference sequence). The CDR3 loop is CASSYRDPSYGYTF. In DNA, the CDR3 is TGTGCCAGCAGTTACCGGGACCCTAGCTATGGCTACACCTTC.

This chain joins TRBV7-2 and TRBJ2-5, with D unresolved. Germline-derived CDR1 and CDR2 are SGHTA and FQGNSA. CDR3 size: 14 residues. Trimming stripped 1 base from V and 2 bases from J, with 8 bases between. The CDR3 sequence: CASSLGGLQETQYF. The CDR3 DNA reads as TGTGCCAGCAGCTTAGGGGGATTGCAAGAGACCCAGTACTTC.

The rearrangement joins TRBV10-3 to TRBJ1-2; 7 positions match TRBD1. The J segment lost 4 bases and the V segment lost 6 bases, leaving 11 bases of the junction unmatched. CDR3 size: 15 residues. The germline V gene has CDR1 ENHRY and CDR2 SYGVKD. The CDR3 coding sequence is TGTGCCATCAGACCGGGACAGACTACCATCTATGGCTACACCTTC. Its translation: CAIRPGQTTIYGYTF.